Listed below are T cell receptor beta chains from one sample, sequenced in a study of blood T cell repertoires in COVID-19. Clones were sequenced by immunoSEQ multiplex PCR, and TCRdb holds only the in-frame ones, with some missing. Among about 370,000 clones listed, around 87% were seen once. Sequenced input: peripheral blood. These receptors all stem from a woman under 40 with COVID-19, enrolled during active disease. Both conserved end residues are part of each CDR3. A D gene is named only where the DNA matches it firmly. The size entry is marked missing in some rows and otherwise reads once, few, many or a size class.

CDR3: CASSQRTSSSDTQYF
DNA: TGTGCCAGCAGCCAGAGGACTAGTAGCTCAGATACGCAGTATTTT
D: TRBD2
V: TRBV3-1/TRBV3-2
size: .
J: TRBJ2-3

CDR3: CASSQGGPGNGELFF
DNA: TGTGCCAGCAGCCAAGGTGGACCGGGGAACGGGGAGCTGTTTTTT
D: .
V: TRBV14
size: few
J: TRBJ2-2

CDR3: CASSLSGEEKLFF
DNA: TGTGCCAGCAGTTTATCTGGGGAGGAAAAACTGTTTTTT
D: .
V: TRBV28
size: .
J: TRBJ1-4

CDR3: CASSSRTGSDTQYF
DNA: TGTGCCAGCAGTTCCAGGACAGGGTCAGATACGCAGTATTTT
D: TRBD1
V: TRBV28
size: .
J: TRBJ2-3

CDR3: CASSGQTNSPLHF
DNA: TGCGCCAGCAGCGGGCAGACGAATTCACCCCTCCACTTT
D: .
V: TRBV4-3
size: .
J: TRBJ1-6

CDR3: CATGSGNTIYF
DNA: TGTGCCACGGGCTCTGGAAACACCATATATTTT
D: .
V: TRBV10-3
size: .
J: TRBJ1-3

CDR3: CASSTQGETQYF
DNA: TGCGCCAGCAGCACACAGGGGGAGACCCAGTACTTC
D: TRBD1
V: TRBV5-1
size: .
J: TRBJ2-5

CDR3: CASSRKQVNYGYTF
DNA: TGTGCCAGCAGTCGTAAACAGGTTAACTATGGCTACACCTTC
D: .
V: TRBV6-5
size: once
J: TRBJ1-2

CDR3: CASSSGTGGDTQYF
DNA: TGTGCCAGCAGCTCCGGGACAGGGGGAGATACGCAGTATTTT
D: TRBD1
V: TRBV11-2
size: once
J: TRBJ2-3

CDR3: CATRGDREETQYF
DNA: TGTGCCACCAGGGGGGACAGGGAAGAGACCCAGTACTTC
D: TRBD1
V: TRBV24-1
size: .
J: TRBJ2-5